This TCR beta chain was observed in a study of early T cells in non-severe SARS-CoV-2 infection. Turning to the study itself: Sequenced bulk RNA came from whole blood that was unsorted, and chains were unpaired. Whole-study results and caveats: In VDJdb matching, anti-spike CD8 responses were favored while private and CD4 specificities went missing.

Germline values: CDR1 SEHNR, CDR2 FQNEAQ (reference sequence). The CDR3 spans 15 residues. The V and J ends lost 5 bases and 8 bases, in that order; junction bases with no gene match: 12. cDNA molecules, individually, were tagged with unique molecular identifiers. TCRdb analysed the 5' RACE reads with MiXCR anew, one entry per CDR3 protein. This sample has around 60,000 distinct CDR3 sequences, with roughly 21% found just once. On this clonotype itself: Its cognate antigen is unknown.

The clonotype was recovered from an adult who was a healthcare worker with PCR-confirmed SARS-CoV-2 infection or an uninfected control (not recorded which). The rearrangement joins TRBV7-9 to TRBJ1-2, with 9 bases that match TRBD1. The starting material was whole blood, obtained at baseline. In DNA, the CDR3 is TGTGCCAGCAGCCGTGCCGGGACAGGGCTCGGAGGCTACACCTTC. Its translation: CASSRAGTGLGGYTF.